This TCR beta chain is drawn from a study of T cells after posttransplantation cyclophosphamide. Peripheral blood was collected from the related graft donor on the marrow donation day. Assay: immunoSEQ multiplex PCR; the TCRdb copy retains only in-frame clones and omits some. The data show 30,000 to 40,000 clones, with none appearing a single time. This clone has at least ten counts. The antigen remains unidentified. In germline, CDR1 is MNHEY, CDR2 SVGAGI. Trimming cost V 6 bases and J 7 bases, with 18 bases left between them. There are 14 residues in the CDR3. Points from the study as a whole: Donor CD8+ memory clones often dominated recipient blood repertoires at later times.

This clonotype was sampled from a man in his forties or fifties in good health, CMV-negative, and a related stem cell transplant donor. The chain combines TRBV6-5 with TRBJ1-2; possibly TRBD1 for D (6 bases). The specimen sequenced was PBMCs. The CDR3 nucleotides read TGTGCCAGCAGGGAGTCCAGGGGAATCGGTGGCTACACCTTC. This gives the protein CASRESRGIGGYTF.